This T cell receptor (beta chain) originates from a study of shared clonotypes between healthy human individuals. Notes on the study in general: Collection of samples was limited to blood; tissue repertoires likely differ. As a rule, naive subsets had a larger estimated richness than memory subsets.

CD45RA+ naive and CD45RA-negative memory subsets were separated from CD4+ cells. With 0 bases removed from V and 4 bases from J, the gap between germline ends came to 12 bases. CDR1 is MNHEY and CDR2 is SVGAGI in the germline V gene. The length of the CDR3 is 15 residues. This clone appeared once. Its matching antigen is unknown. Data came from immunoSEQ multiplex PCR; TCRdb stores just in-frame clones and leaves some out. The sample holds millions of clones, over 85% seen once. V is TRBV6-5 and J is TRBJ1-1; D gene uncertain. The source of this sequence is a young man in good health. Some clones in this sample may be carry-over from other donors' samples. The sequenced sample was naive CD4+ T cells from PBMCs. Subset described: CD45RA+ positively selected. CDR3 loop: CASSYSSSGVTEAFF. The DNA for the CDR3 is TGTGCCAGCAGTTACTCATCTAGTGGTGTCACTGAAGCTTTCTTT.